This section outlines one T cell receptor beta chain sequence together with its context. Its recognized antigen is unknown. No clone much larger than this one lies a single base away; base qualities are absent. Interpreted using the paper, the time point label stands for: baseline before first vaccination. The treatment or condition label, read with the paper, signifies: meningococcal conjugate vaccine given as trial control. Vaccinee samples were obtained from the UK trials COV001 and COV002, which included a single-blind randomized controlled phase 2/3 trial of AZD1222 (ChAdOx1 nCoV-19) in healthy adults. For TCRbeta chain sequencing, PBMC samples were collected from trial participants at day 0 and at day 28 after the second dose. The CDR3 regions of human TCRbeta chains were analyzed by immunosequencing. As for how the authors treated the data: TCRs in the repertoires were matched against a reference library of SARS-CoV-2-specific TCRs that had been generated with the MIRA antigen-specificity platform. Breadth meant the fraction of unique TCRs that were SARS-CoV-2-associated, whereas depth meant the fraction of total T cells that were SARS-CoV-2-associated. Each spike-specific TCR was assigned to its reactive spike region and to a CD4 or CD8 class using the MIRA data. Log10-transformed breadth and depth values were compared by one-way ANOVA with Sidak's multiple comparisons tests. TCRdb re-hosts the immuneACCESS table, in-frame sequences only. Its copies lack some clones; in the studies checked, an unresolved V gene accounts for under half of them, and the cause for the rest is not known. That table is the source of V, J and clone size, and D and trimming were worked out from the DNA. This sample holds roughly 77,000 clones; about 90% were observed only once. In total, the top ten clones hold about 7.1% of the sample.

Including the terminal cysteine and phenylalanine, the CDR3 comprises 19 residues. Solely the CDR3 DNA is kept, with 57 bases framed from the first base. At the junction V is shortened by 4 bases and J by 2 bases; bases outside the gene matches: 14. The germline V gene sets CDR1 to KGHSY and CDR2 to FQNENV. The entry originates in a study of T cell responses to AZD1222 COVID-19 vaccine listed by TCRdb under 2021. With respect to the entire study: A total of 230 to 250 trial participants underwent TCR sequencing, of whom about 210 had received two doses of AZD1222 and roughly 26 had received two doses of the MenACWY control vaccine. Enrollment into the trials was organized by age into subgroups of 18-55, 56-69 and 70-plus years, and those subgroups contained about 150, 27 and 61 TCR-sequenced participants, respectively.

Study-level results and caveats: CD4 TCRs associated with the vaccine covered the entire spike protein, and the dominant responses were in regions 160-218 and 743-854. Participants were mostly white British and included more females than males, and it was suggested by the authors that clonal diversity may have been underestimated. Only five to seven AZD1222 recipients were SARS-CoV-2 seropositive at baseline, limiting conclusions about previously exposed vaccinees. In the small 56-69-year group, the increase in depth fell short of significance, most likely because of low power. Nearly half of unique spike-specific TCRs reportedly recognized epitopes outside regions mutated in the B.1.351 and B.1.1.7 variants. Because no samples from the day 14 peak response were available, repertoires could be characterized only after the peak T cell response. Spike-specific TCR breadth and depth rose significantly after two AZD1222 doses compared with day 0 and with MenACWY recipients.

The sample in question was peripheral blood, obtained on day 0 of MenACWY control vaccination. The TCR sequence derives from an adult in good health. The chain uses TRBV16 and TRBJ2-3; 11 of the junction bases match TRBD2. The CDR3 amino acid sequence is: CASSRTIAGGVPHTDTQYF. The nucleotides are TGTGCCAGCAGCCGAACGATAGCGGGGGGGGTCCCGCACACAGATACGCAGTATTTT.